This T cell receptor beta chain was sequenced during a study of cytomegalovirus exposure and HLA in healthy donors. The CDR3 contains 16 residues. CDR1 and CDR2 (germline): LGHNT, FRNRAP. V lost 3 bases, J lost 2 bases, and 7 bases stayed unmatched. The assay was immunoSEQ multiplex PCR, and TCRdb's table has in-frame clones only and misses some. This table holds over 120,000 clones, approximately 92% found once. The chain uses TRBV12-5 and TRBJ2-5, with 9 bases lining up with TRBD2. The sample was PBMCs. This clonotype was obtained from a woman aged 18-29 years in good health and CMV-seropositive. The CDR3 DNA reads as TGTGCTAGTGGTTTAGGGAGCGGGGGGAAACAAGAGACCCAGTACTTC. Its translation is CASGLGSGGKQETQYF.